The 11 T cell receptor beta chains listed next were all sequenced from one sample in a study of cytomegalovirus exposure and HLA in healthy donors. 60 Vbeta and 13 Jbeta primers were used in PCR. Clones were read by immunoSEQ multiplex PCR, and TCRdb kept only the in-frame ones, dropping some. The table has hundreds of thousands of clones, 75% to 80% seen once. Sequenced sample: PBMCs. These receptors originate from a male donor in good health and CMV-seronegative.

This chain joins TRBV27 and TRBJ2-1; TRBD2 matches at 14 bases. Losses at the gene ends were 5 bases for V and 6 bases for J; bases not matched to a gene: 6. Germline V gene sequence: CDR1 MNHEY, CDR2 SMNVEV (reference sequence). This CDR3 comprises 16 residues. As DNA, the CDR3 is TGTGCCAGCAGTAGGGGACTAGCGGGAGTTAGCAATGAGCAGTTCTTC. Translation gives CASSRGLAGVSNEQFF.

This rearrangement joins TRBV5-1 to TRBJ2-2; 9 positions agree with TRBD2. V dropped 0 bases and J dropped 6; count of bases not matched to a gene: 3. Germline CDR1 and CDR2: SGHRS and YFSETQ. CDR3 length: 15 amino acids. This CDR3 is CASSLEASGAGELFF. The CDR3 region has the DNA TGCGCCAGCAGCTTGGAAGCTAGCGGGGCCGGGGAGCTGTTTTTT.

This chain links TRBV21-1 with TRBJ1-6. TRBV21-1 is a pseudogene locus. The CDR3 is 13 residues long. The CDR3 DNA is TGTGCCAGCAGTCGGGGGGTTGATTCACCCCTCCACTTT. Its protein product is CASSRGVDSPLHF.

The chain links TRBV7-2 to TRBJ2-3, with a possible D match to TRBD2 (6 bases). The CDR3 consists of 16 residues. Trimming removed 2 bases from V and 0 bases from J, with 12 bases in between. Germline CDR1 SGHTA, CDR2 FQGNSA. CDR3 protein: CASSLKAGTSTDTQYF. The CDR3 DNA reads TGTGCCAGCAGCTTAAAAGCGGGCACTAGCACAGATACGCAGTATTTT.

This chain connects TRBV6-4 to TRBJ1-2; a possible D gene is TRBD1 (5 bases). Germline assignment: CDR1 MRHNA and CDR2 SNTAGT. Between the trimmed V and J ends, which lost 7 bases and 8 bases, there was a span of 17 bases. The CDR3 has 13 amino acids. Written as DNA, the CDR3 is TGTGCCAGCACTGGGGGGGAGGGTCAGGGCTACACCTTC. It yields the protein CASTGGEGQGYTF.

The chain carries TRBV4-1 and TRBJ1-5; no firm D call. V lost 1 base, J lost 0 bases, and 10 bases lay in between. The CDR3 sequence is 16 residues long. Germline values: CDR1 MGHRA, CDR2 YSYEKL. The CDR3, as DNA: TGCGCCAGCAGCCAAGGAACAGCAAATAGCAATCAGCCCCAGCATTTT. Its protein product is CASSQGTANSNQPQHF.

This rearrangement joins TRBV7-9 to TRBJ1-1; D gene uncertain. The CDR3 sequence is 15 residues long. Germline loops: CDR1 SEHNR, CDR2 FQNEAQ (reference sequence). The ends were cut back, 4 bases at V and 1 base at J, with 13 bases in the middle. CDR3: CASSSTLHSNTEAFF. Here the CDR3 DNA reads TGTGCCAGCAGCTCAACTCTTCACTCGAACACTGAAGCTTTCTTT.

A single count supports this clone. The rearrangement joins TRBV10-3 to TRBJ1-6; D not resolved. This CDR3 comprises 14 residues. Germline CDR1 ENHRY, CDR2 SYGVKD. V lost 0 bases and J 6 bases, leaving 6 bases between the germline ends. The CDR3 sequence: CAISESASNSPLHF. DNA of the CDR3: TGTGCCATCAGTGAGTCGGCTTCTAATTCACCCCTCCACTTT.

This clone was observed once. The rearrangement links TRBV7-9 to TRBJ1-2, with D unresolved. The germline gives CDR1 SEHNR, CDR2 FQNEAQ (reference sequence). The length of the CDR3 is 13 residues. V lost 1 base to trimming and J lost 5 bases, with 8 bases between them. This CDR3 reads CASSLESRYGYTF. The CDR3 coding sequence is TGTGCCAGCAGCTTAGAGAGTCGGTATGGCTACACCTTC.

V is TRBV29-1 and J is TRBJ2-7, with 9 bases identical to TRBD2. This CDR3 contains 14 residues. The V and J ends lost 4 bases and 7 bases, in that order; junction bases with no gene match: 11. Germline loops: CDR1 SQVTM, CDR2 ANQGSEA. The CDR3, as DNA: TGCAGCGTTGGAAGACTAGCGGTTTTATCGGAGCAGTACTTC. Protein: CSVGRLAVLSEQYF.

The V gene is TRBV7-9, the J gene TRBJ1-1; D is undetermined. The CDR3 loop spans 12 amino acids. The germline V gene has CDR1 SEHNR and CDR2 FQNEAQ (reference sequence). The CDR3 loop reads CSRSSLNTEAFF. The CDR3, as DNA: TGTTCCCGATCGAGTCTTAACACTGAAGCTTTCTTT.